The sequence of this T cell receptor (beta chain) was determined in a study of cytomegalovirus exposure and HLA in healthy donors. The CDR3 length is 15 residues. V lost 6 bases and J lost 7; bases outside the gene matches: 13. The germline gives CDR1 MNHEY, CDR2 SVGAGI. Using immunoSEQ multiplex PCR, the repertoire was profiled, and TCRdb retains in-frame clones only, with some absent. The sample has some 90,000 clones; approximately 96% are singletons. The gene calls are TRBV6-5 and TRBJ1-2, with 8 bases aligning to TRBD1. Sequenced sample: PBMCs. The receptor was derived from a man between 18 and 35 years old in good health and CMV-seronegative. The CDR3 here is CASSPGTGPPIGYTF. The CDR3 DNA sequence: TGTGCCAGCAGCCCCGGGACAGGACCCCCTATTGGCTACACCTTC.